This passage covers 14 T cell receptor beta chains from one sample sequenced in a study of blood T cell repertoires in COVID-19. Assay used: immunoSEQ multiplex PCR; TCRdb lists only in-frame clones, some missing. The repertoire holds about 250,000 clones, with about 83% as singletons. What was sequenced was peripheral blood. Receptors were obtained from a man older than 75 with acute or convalescent COVID-19.

CDR3 sequence: CASRAGTGEEDTQYF. The CDR3, as DNA: TGCGCCAGCAGAGCCGGGACAGGGGAAGAAGATACGCAGTATTTT. The chain has TRBV5-1 and TRBJ2-3, with 10 bases identical to TRBD1. Germline V gene sequence: CDR1 SGHRS, CDR2 YFSETQ. V lost 5 bases and J lost 5; bases outside the gene matches: 8. There are 15 residues in the CDR3. Complete variable domain (other parts from reference TRBV5-1 and TRBJ2-3): KAGVTQTPRYLIKTRGQQVTLSCSPISGHRSVSWYQQTPGQGLQFLFEYFSETQRNKGNFPGRFSGRQFSNSRSEMNVSTLELGDSALYLCASRAGTGEEDTQYFGPGTRLTVL.

This clone was recorded once. J is TRBJ1-6 and V is TRBV6-6; D is uncertain. The ends were cut back, 6 bases at V and 8 bases at J, with 11 bases in the middle. The length of the CDR3 is 13 residues. From germline, CDR1 is MNHNY and CDR2 SVGAGI (reference sequence). This CDR3 reads CASRGEVDSPLHF. CDR3 in DNA: TGTGCCAGCAGGGGTGAGGTTGATTCACCCCTCCACTTT.

The chain combines TRBV5-4 with TRBJ2-2, with 11 bases lining up with TRBD2. This CDR3 is 16 amino acids long. The germline V gene encodes CDR1 SGHNT and CDR2 YYREEE (reference sequence). J lost 2 bases, V lost 4 bases, and 4 bases had no gene match. CDR3 DNA sequence: TGTGCCAGCAGCGCGGGACTAGCGGATAACACCGGGGAGCTGTTTTTT. Translating gives CASSAGLADNTGELFF.

The chain links TRBV27 to TRBJ1-4; D call uncertain. Trimming stripped 8 bases from V and 0 bases from J, with 13 bases between. This CDR3 comprises 15 residues. The germline V gene encodes CDR1 MNHEY and CDR2 SMNVEV (reference sequence). CDR3 sequence (DNA): TGTGCCAGCGGTCCGCGTCTAACAACTAATGAAAAACTGTTTTTT. It translates to CASGPRLTTNEKLFF.

This clone was seen at least ten times. The chain couples TRBV28 to TRBJ1-2, with a possible D match to TRBD1 (6 bases). Trimming took 6 bases from V and 2 from J, leaving 16 bases between them. The length of the CDR3 is 15 residues. In germline, CDR1 is MDHEN, CDR2 SYDVKM. Here the CDR3 reads CASSRFRGWNYGYTF. The CDR3 bases are TGTGCCAGCAGCCGCTTCAGGGGCTGGAACTATGGCTACACCTTC.

CDR3 nucleotide sequence: TGTGCCAGCAGCGTAGATCAAGCATCTGGAAACACCATATATTTT. It specifies CASSVDQASGNTIYF. This chain connects TRBV9 to TRBJ1-3; D remains unclear. This CDR3 has 15 residues. Trimming removed 0 bases from V and 1 base from J, with 8 bases in between. Germline V gene lookup returns CDR1 SGDLS and CDR2 YYNGEE.

This clone was seen once. V gene TRBV28 combines with J gene TRBJ2-5; D possibly corresponds to TRBD2 (6 bases). The V end lost 5 bases, the J end lost 2 bases, and 9 bases lay between the germline ends. Germline V lookup: CDR1 MDHEN, CDR2 SYDVKM. The CDR3 totals 13 residues. The CDR3 reads CASSPGDQETQYF. The CDR3, as DNA: TGTGCCAGCAGTCCGGGGGATCAAGAGACCCAGTACTTC.

The chain links TRBV7-2 to TRBJ2-2, with 7 bases fitting TRBD1. The CDR3 consists of 14 residues. Germline V gives CDR1 SGHTA, CDR2 FQGNSA. The trim removed 2 bases at V and 6 bases at J, leaving 3 bases unmatched. The CDR3 spells CASSLRQGPGELFF. The CDR3 DNA sequence: TGTGCCAGCAGCTTAAGACAGGGCCCCGGGGAGCTGTTTTTT.

The J gene is TRBJ2-5, the V gene TRBV29-1, with TRBD1 identical over 9 bases. CDR1 is SQVTM, CDR2 ANQGSEA, per germline. Trimming took 5 bases from V and 5 from J; bases not matched to a gene: 15. The CDR3 consists of 16 residues. The CDR3 sequence: CSVNPPTGGPGETQYF. DNA for the CDR3: TGCAGCGTTAACCCACCAACAGGGGGCCCAGGGGAGACCCAGTACTTC.

V and J are TRBV7-9 and TRBJ2-5, with TRBD2 as a possible D gene (5 bases). CDR3 length: 15 amino acids. The V end was cut by 0 bases, the J end by 4 bases, with 12 bases between. Looked up from germline, CDR1 is SEHNR and CDR2 is FQNEAQ (reference sequence). CDR3 bases: TGTGCCAGCAGCTTAGCGGAGGTTGGTCGAGAGACCCAGTACTTC. This gives the protein CASSLAEVGRETQYF. The whole variable domain, filled in from reference TRBV7-9 and TRBJ2-5, reads DTGVSQNPRHKITKRGQNVTFRCDPISEHNRLYWYRQTLGQGPEFLTYFQNEAQLEKSRLLSDRFSAERPKGSFSTLEIQRTEQGDSAMYLCASSLAEVGRETQYFGPGTRLLVL.

This clone occurred a few times. This chain uses TRBV3-1 (or the pseudogene TRBV3-2) with TRBJ2-7; D perhaps matches TRBD1 (5 bases). V lost 0 bases and J 3 bases, leaving 6 bases between the germline ends. CDR1 and CDR2 (germline): LGHDT, YNNKEL (reference sequence). The CDR3 totals 13 residues. CDR3 amino acids: CASSQEGDYEQYF. The CDR3 DNA sequence: TGTGCCAGCAGCCAAGAAGGGGACTACGAGCAGTACTTC.

This chain uses TRBV24-1 with TRBJ1-2; TRBD1 matches at 7 bases. This CDR3 has 13 residues. V dropped 7 bases and J dropped 5; count of bases not matched to a gene: 6. Per germline, CDR1 KGHDR and CDR2 SFDVKD. The CDR3 nucleotides read TGTGCCACCAGCTCTCAGGGGGAGTATGGCTACACCTTC. The encoded protein is CATSSQGEYGYTF.

The rearrangement links TRBV5-4 to TRBJ2-1; maybe TRBD2 (6 bases). This CDR3 comprises 17 residues. V lost 0 bases and J lost 0, with 13 bases in between. CDR1 is SGHNT, CDR2 YYREEE, per germline (reference sequence). The CDR3, as DNA: TGTGCCAGCAGCTTGGGGGGACGGGGGAGCTCCTACAATGAGCAGTTCTTC. Protein: CASSLGGRGSSYNEQFF.

This chain joins TRBV7-9 and TRBJ2-2; the D is unclear. Per germline, CDR1 SEHNR and CDR2 FQNEAQ (reference sequence). The CDR3 has 12 amino acids. Trimming removed 5 bases from V and 4 bases from J, with 5 bases in between. The CDR3, as DNA: TGTGCCAGCAGCACACCCACCGGGGAGCTGTTTTTT. Its protein is CASSTPTGELFF. The full variable domain, completed using reference TRBV7-9 and TRBJ2-2, is DTGVSQNPRHKITKRGQNVTFRCDPISEHNRLYWYRQTLGQGPEFLTYFQNEAQLEKSRLLSDRFSAERPKGSFSTLEIQRTEQGDSAMYLCASSTPTGELFFGEGSRLTVL.